The next 7 T cell receptor beta chains were all read from a single sample in a study of CD8+CD57+ T cells in acquired aplastic anemia. Genomic DNA acted as the template from which TCR beta VDJ combination and CDR3 sequence profiling were carried out. TCRdb re-derived calls from the reads in MiXCR, one entry per CDR3 protein. The sample consists of 150,000 or so distinct CDR3 sequences, about 45% of them appearing once. All patients picked for sequencing had shown, by flow cytometry, an expansion of CD8+CD57+ cells. The specimen sequenced was sorted CD4+, CD8+, or CD8+CD57+ T cells (not recorded which) from PBMCs. These receptors were collected from a human donor with aplastic anemia.

This chain links TRBV2 with TRBJ2-1; D is unclear. Trimming left V 8 bases short and J 9 bases short, with 8 bases between. The CDR3 extends over 10 amino acids. Germline V gene sequence: CDR1 SNHLY, CDR2 FYNNEI. Here the CDR3 DNA reads TGTGCCAGCGTCCGGGTTGAGCAGTTCTTC. Translated, it gives CASVRVEQFF.

This sequence joins TRBV9 and TRBJ1-1; 9 bases fit TRBD1. This CDR3 comprises 15 residues. V lost 4 bases and J lost 1; bases outside the gene matches: 5. Germline assignment: CDR1 SGDLS and CDR2 YYNGEE. CDR3: CASSRTGGSNTEAFF. The CDR3 nucleotides are TGTGCCAGCAGCCGCACAGGGGGCTCGAACACTGAAGCTTTCTTT.

This clonotype occurred once. The rearrangement joins TRBV2 to TRBJ1-2; TRBD1 matches at 11 bases. The CDR3 consists of 15 residues. The trim removed 7 bases at V and 7 bases at J, leaving 11 bases unmatched. CDR1 and CDR2 from the germline V gene are SNHLY and FYNNEI. The CDR3 here is CASMGTGGMVGGYTF. The CDR3 DNA reads TGTGCCAGCATGGGGACAGGGGGTATGGTTGGTGGCTACACCTTC. Full variable domain (rest looked up from reference TRBV2 and TRBJ1-2): EPEVTQTPSHQVTQMGQEVILRCVPISNHLYFYWYRQILGQKVEFLVSFYNNEISEKSEIFDDQFSVERPDGSNFTLKIRSTKLEDSAMYFCASMGTGGMVGGYTFGSGTRLTVV.

The rearrangement links TRBV19 to TRBJ1-6, with 7 nucleotides matching TRBD1. With V trimmed by 3 bases and J by 7 bases, 0 bases remained unmatched. The CDR3 sequence is 13 residues long. The V gene's germline CDR1 is LNHDA and CDR2 SQIVND (reference sequence). The CDR3 sequence: CASSMTGNSPLHF. CDR3 DNA sequence: TGTGCCAGTAGTATGACAGGGAATTCACCCCTCCACTTT.

This clonotype was counted only a few times. At one end, the junction sequence differs from germline, possibly due to a read error. The rearrangement links TRBV7-2 to TRBJ1-6, with 11 positions matching TRBD1. Germline CDR1 and CDR2: SGHTA and FQGNSA. The CDR3 is made up of 19 amino acids. The CDR3 protein is CASRLATGPGQGVNSPLHF. DNA of the CDR3: TGTGCCAGCAGGTTAGCAACAGGCCCGGGACAGGGGGTTAATTCACCCCTCCACTTT. Full variable domain (outside the CDR3, taken from reference TRBV7-2 and TRBJ1-6): GAGVSQSPSNKVTEKGKDVELRCDPISGHTALYWYRQSLGQGLEFLIYFQGNSAPDKSGLPSDRFSAERTGGSVSTLTIQRTQQEDSAVYLCASRLATGPGQGVNSPLHFGNGTRLTVT.

The chain joins TRBV15 to TRBJ2-7, with 7 bases lining up with TRBD1. The J segment lost 3 bases and the V segment lost 3 bases, leaving 5 bases of the junction unmatched. This CDR3 is 14 amino acids long. Germline V lookup: CDR1 LNHNV, CDR2 YYDKDF (reference sequence). This CDR3 is CATSSRDSVYEQYF. The CDR3 DNA follows: TGTGCCACCAGCAGCAGGGACAGCGTCTACGAGCAGTACTTC.

The chain couples TRBV25-1 to TRBJ2-3, with D perhaps matching TRBD1 (5 bases). V gave up 4 bases and J gave up 4 bases, with 18 bases separating them. The CDR3 covers 16 residues. CDR1 and CDR2 from the germline V gene are MGHDK and SYGVNS. The CDR3 protein is CASSARLTGRSDTQYF. CDR3 bases: TGTGCCAGCAGTGCTAGATTAACAGGTCGTTCAGATACGCAGTATTTT.